Following are 5 T cell receptor beta chains from one sample sequenced in a study of blood T cells in healthy people across ages. It was with a sample-barcoded 5' primer and a J-beta primer mix that a second PCR of roughly 7 to 12 cycles was run. A single record per CDR3 protein comes from TCRdb applying MiXCR to the 5' RACE reads. The table lists 550,000 to 600,000 distinct CDR3 sequences, 25% to 30% of them singletons. The sample comprised blood. These receptor sequences come from a woman between 65 and 79 years old in good health.

The chain recombines TRBV15 with TRBJ1-2; D is perhaps TRBD1 (6 bases). CDR1 is LNHNV and CDR2 is YYDKDF in the germline V gene (reference sequence). There are 14 residues in the CDR3. V lost 0 bases, J lost 6 bases, and 11 bases lay in between. The CDR3 DNA is TGTGCCACCAGCAGAGATGGGAGGGGGGATGGCTACACCTTC. This sequence encodes CATSRDGRGDGYTF.

This clonotype was counted a few times. V gene TRBV5-1 combines with J gene TRBJ1-2, with D hard to call. The CDR3 consists of 13 residues. V was cut by 5 bases and J by 0 bases, with 8 bases left in between. The germline gives CDR1 SGHRS, CDR2 YFSETQ. The CDR3 region has the DNA TGCGCCAGCAGTCCAGCCTCTAACTATGGCTACACCTTC. Its protein is CASSPASNYGYTF.

The chain carries TRBV30 and TRBJ2-1, with D possibly TRBD2 on 5 matching bases. V gave up 7 bases and J gave up 3 bases, with 16 bases separating them. The CDR3 contains 14 residues. Germline CDR1 and CDR2: GTSNPN and SVGIG (reference sequence). The CDR3 protein is CAYADSSLYNEQFF. The CDR3 nucleotides read TGTGCCTACGCGGACTCTTCTCTCTACAATGAGCAGTTCTTC.

The chain has TRBV12-3 or TRBV12-4 and TRBJ2-3; 8 bases map to TRBD2. J lost 6 bases, V lost 3 bases, and 8 bases had no gene match. CDR3 length: 15 amino acids. Here the CDR3 reads CASSFGGGGKDTQYF. CDR3 bases: TGTGCCAGCAGTTTTGGGGGCGGGGGGAAGGATACGCAGTATTTT.

This chain uses TRBV7-2 with TRBJ2-5; D may be TRBD1 (9 bases). The CDR3 sequence is 16 residues long. In germline, CDR1 is SGHTA, CDR2 FQGNSA. V dropped 3 bases and J dropped 13 bases, with 27 bases sitting between them. CDR3 region: CASSFTGGLPGLEMYF. CDR3 in DNA: TGTGCCAGCAGCTTTACAGGGGGCTTACCGGGACTAGAAATGTACTTC.